This TCR beta chain appears in the sequencing data of a study of technical replicates of blood from a few donors. V dropped 3 bases and J dropped 0; count of bases not matched to a gene: 9. CDR3 length: 20 amino acids. Germline V lookup: CDR1 LGHNT, CDR2 FRNRAP. Assay used: immunoSEQ multiplex PCR; TCRdb lists only in-frame clones, some missing. This table has about 80,000 clones, around 94% appearing once. V gene TRBV12-5 combines with J gene TRBJ2-1, with TRBD2 matching 15 bases. The sequence was collected from a human donor in good health. The sequencing sample was made of T cells isolated from PBMCs. CDR3 in amino acids: CASGFPGLAGGRSSYNEQFF. CDR3 nucleotides: TGTGCTAGTGGTTTCCCGGGACTAGCGGGAGGACGGAGCTCCTACAATGAGCAGTTCTTC.